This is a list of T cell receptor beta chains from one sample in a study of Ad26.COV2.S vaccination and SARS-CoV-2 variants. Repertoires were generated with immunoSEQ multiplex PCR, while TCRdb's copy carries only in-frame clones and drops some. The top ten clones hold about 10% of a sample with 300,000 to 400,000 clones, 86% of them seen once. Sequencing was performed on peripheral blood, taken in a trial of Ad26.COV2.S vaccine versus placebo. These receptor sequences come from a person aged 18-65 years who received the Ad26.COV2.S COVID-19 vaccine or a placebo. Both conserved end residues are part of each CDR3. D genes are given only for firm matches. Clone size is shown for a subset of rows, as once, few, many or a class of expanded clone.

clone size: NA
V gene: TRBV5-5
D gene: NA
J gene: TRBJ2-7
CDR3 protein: CASSLSAHEQYF
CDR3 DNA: TGTGCCAGCAGCTTGTCGGCCCACGAGCAGTACTTC

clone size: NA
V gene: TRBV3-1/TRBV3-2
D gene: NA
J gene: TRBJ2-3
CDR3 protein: CASSQAGSGTTDTQYF
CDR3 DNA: TGTGCCAGCAGCCAAGCCGGGTCGGGGACGACAGATACGCAGTATTTT

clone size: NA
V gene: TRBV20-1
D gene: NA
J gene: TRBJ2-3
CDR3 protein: CSARFPDTQYF
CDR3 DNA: TGCAGTGCTAGGTTCCCAGATACGCAGTATTTT

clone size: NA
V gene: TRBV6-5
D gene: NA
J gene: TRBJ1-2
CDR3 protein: CASSWDGFYGYTF
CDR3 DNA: TGTGCCAGCAGTTGGGACGGATTCTATGGCTACACCTTC

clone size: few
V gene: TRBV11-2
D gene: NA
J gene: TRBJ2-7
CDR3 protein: CASSPTGSYEQYF
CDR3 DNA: TGTGCCAGCAGCCCAACAGGGAGCTACGAGCAGTACTTC

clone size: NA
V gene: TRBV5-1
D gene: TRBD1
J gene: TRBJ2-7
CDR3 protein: CASGQGVYEQYF
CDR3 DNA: TGCGCCAGCGGACAGGGTGTCTACGAGCAGTACTTC

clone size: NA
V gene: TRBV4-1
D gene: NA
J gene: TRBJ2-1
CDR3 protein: CASSQDPTAWGEQFF
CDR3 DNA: TGCGCCAGCAGCCAAGACCCCACAGCCTGGGGTGAGCAGTTCTTC

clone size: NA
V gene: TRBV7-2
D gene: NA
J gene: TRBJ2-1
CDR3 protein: CASSTTSREQFF
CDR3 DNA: TGTGCCAGCAGCACTACTAGCCGTGAGCAGTTCTTC

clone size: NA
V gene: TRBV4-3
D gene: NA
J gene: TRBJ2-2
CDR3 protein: CASSQVRVGTGELFF
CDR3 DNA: TGCGCCAGCAGCCAAGTCAGGGTGGGAACCGGGGAGCTGTTTTTT

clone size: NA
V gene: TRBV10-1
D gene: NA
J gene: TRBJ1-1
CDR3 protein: CASRGDGSAEAFF
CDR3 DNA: TGCGCCAGCAGGGGGGACGGGTCGGCTGAAGCTTTCTTT

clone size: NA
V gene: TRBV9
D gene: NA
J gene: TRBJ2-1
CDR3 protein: CASSGRPQGSSYNEQFF
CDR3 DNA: TGTGCCAGCAGCGGAAGGCCTCAGGGGAGCTCCTACAATGAGCAGTTCTTC

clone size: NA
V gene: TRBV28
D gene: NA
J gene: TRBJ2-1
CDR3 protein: CASRLASDYNEQFF
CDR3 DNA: TGTGCCAGCAGGTTAGCGTCGGACTACAATGAGCAGTTCTTC

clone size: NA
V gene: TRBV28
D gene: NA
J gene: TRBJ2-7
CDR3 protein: CASSFPGGVAYEQYF
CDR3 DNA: TGTGCCAGCAGTTTCCCGGGGGGCGTCGCCTACGAGCAGTACTTC

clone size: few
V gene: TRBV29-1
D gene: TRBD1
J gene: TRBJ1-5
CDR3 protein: CSAGTDSNQPQHF
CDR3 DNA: TGCAGCGCTGGGACAGATAGCAATCAGCCCCAGCATTTT

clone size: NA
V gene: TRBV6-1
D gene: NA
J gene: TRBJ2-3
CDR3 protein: CASSVGQYVSTDTQYF
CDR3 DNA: TGTGCCAGCAGTGTCGGACAGTATGTTAGCACAGATACGCAGTATTTT

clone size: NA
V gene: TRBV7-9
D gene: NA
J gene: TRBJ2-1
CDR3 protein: CASSPMGRGRSNEQFF
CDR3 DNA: TGTGCCAGCAGCCCCATGGGGAGGGGGCGTTCGAATGAGCAGTTCTTC

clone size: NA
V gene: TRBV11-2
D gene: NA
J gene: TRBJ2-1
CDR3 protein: CASSFPLGASRGNEQFF
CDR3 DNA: TGTGCCAGCAGCTTCCCCCTTGGGGCCTCCCGGGGGAATGAGCAGTTCTTC

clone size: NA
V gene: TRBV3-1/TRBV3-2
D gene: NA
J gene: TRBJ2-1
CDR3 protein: CASSQGPRGGVYNEQFF
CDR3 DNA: TGTGCCAGCAGCCAAGGACCCCGGGGCGGAGTATACAATGAGCAGTTCTTC

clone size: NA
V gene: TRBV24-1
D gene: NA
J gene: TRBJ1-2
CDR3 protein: CATSDPTDGAYGYTF
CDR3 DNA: TGTGCCACCAGTGACCCGACCGACGGGGCCTATGGCTACACCTTC

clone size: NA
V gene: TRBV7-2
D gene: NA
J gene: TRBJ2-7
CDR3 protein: CASSLVGGQTYEQYF
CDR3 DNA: TGTGCCAGCAGCTTAGTAGGTGGACAGACCTACGAGCAGTACTTC

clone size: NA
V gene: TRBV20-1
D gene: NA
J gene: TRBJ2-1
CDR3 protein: CSANIYNEQFF
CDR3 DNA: TGCAGTGCTAACATATACAATGAGCAGTTCTTC

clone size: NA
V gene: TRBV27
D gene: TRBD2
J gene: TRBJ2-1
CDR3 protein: CASTGTSGGPYNEQFF
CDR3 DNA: TGTGCCAGCACTGGGACTAGCGGGGGTCCTTACAATGAGCAGTTCTTC

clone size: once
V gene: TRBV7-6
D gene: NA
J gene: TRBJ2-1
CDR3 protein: CASSPRGRSSYNEQFF
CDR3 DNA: TGTGCCAGCAGCCCGCGTGGGAGAAGCTCCTACAATGAGCAGTTCTTC

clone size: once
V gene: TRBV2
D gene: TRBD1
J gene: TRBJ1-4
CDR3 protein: CASSEGQGADEKLFF
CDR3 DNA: TGTGCCAGCAGTGAGGGACAGGGGGCGGATGAAAAACTGTTTTTT

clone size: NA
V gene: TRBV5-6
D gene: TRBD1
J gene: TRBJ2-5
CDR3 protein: CASSPGTGKETQYF
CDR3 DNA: TGTGCCAGCAGCCCAGGGACAGGGAAAGAGACCCAGTACTTC

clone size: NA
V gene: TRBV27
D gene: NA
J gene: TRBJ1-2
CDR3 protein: CASSPIQGIGYGYTF
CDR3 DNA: TGTGCCAGCAGTCCCATACAGGGCATAGGATATGGCTACACCTTC

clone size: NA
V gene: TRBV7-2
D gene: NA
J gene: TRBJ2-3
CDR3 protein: CASSLSVGAGTVDGTQYF
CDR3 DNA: TGTGCCAGCAGCTTATCCGTTGGGGCAGGGACCGTTGATGGTACGCAGTATTTT

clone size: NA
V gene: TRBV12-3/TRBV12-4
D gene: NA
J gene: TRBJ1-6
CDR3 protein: CASSSGGASPLHF
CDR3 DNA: TGTGCCAGCAGTTCCGGGGGCGCCTCACCCCTCCACTTT

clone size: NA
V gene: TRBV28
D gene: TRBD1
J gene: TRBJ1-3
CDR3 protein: CASWGQGLNADSGNTIYF
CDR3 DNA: TGTGCCAGCTGGGGACAGGGTTTGAATGCCGACTCTGGAAACACCATATATTTT

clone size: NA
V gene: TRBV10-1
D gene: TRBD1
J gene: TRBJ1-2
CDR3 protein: CASSESGTGVGYTF
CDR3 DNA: TGCGCCAGCAGTGAGTCAGGGACAGGGGTTGGCTACACCTTC

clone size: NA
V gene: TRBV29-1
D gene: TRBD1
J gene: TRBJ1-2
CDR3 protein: CSVSTGGEDGYTF
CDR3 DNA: TGCAGCGTGTCTACAGGGGGCGAGGATGGCTACACCTTC

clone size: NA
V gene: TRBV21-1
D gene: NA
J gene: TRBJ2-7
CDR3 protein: CASSKVRLAGSYEQYF
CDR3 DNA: TGTGCCAGCAGCAAAGTTAGACTAGCGGGTTCCTACGAGCAGTACTTC

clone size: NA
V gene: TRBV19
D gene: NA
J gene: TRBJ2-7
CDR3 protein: CASPLDRREYF
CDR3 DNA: TGTGCCAGCCCACTCGACAGGCGTGAGTACTTC

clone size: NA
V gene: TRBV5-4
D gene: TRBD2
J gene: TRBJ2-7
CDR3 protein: CASSFQRGGSYEQYF
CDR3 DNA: TGTGCCAGCAGCTTCCAGCGGGGCGGCTCCTACGAGCAGTACTTC

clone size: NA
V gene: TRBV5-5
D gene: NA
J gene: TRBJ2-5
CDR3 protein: CASSFIPGQTFQETQYF
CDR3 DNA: TGTGCCAGCAGCTTTATCCCTGGACAGACCTTCCAAGAGACCCAGTACTTC

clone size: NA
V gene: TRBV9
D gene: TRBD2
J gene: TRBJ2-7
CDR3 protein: CASSVEAGGFYEQYF
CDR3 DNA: TGTGCCAGCAGCGTAGAAGCGGGGGGATTCTACGAGCAGTACTTC

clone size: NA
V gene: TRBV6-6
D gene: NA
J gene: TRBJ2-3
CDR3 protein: CASSPLPGDTQYF
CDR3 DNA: TGTGCCAGCAGCCCTCTTCCGGGGGATACGCAGTATTTT

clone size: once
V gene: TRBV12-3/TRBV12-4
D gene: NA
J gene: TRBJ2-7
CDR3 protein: CASSPGNSYEQYF
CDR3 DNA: TGTGCCAGCAGTCCGGGCAACTCCTACGAGCAGTACTTC